These 20 T cell receptor beta chains were all obtained from the same sample, sequenced in a study of blood T cell repertoires in COVID-19. Clones were sequenced by immunoSEQ multiplex PCR, and TCRdb holds only the in-frame ones, with some missing. The sample contains some 190,000 clones, around 87% of which appear only once. Sequencing used PBMCs or T cells enriched from blood (not recorded which). The origin of the receptors is a woman aged 40 to 55 in a cohort exposed to, infected with or recovered from COVID-19 (not recorded which).

In DNA, the CDR3 is TGCGCCAGCAGCCAAGTACACAGGGGGCGCGGTGGCTACACCTTC. Amino acids: CASSQVHRGRGGYTF. The genes are TRBV4-1 and TRBJ1-2; TRBD1 matches at 9 bases. CDR3 length: 15 amino acids. Per the germline V gene, CDR1 is MGHRA and CDR2 is YSYEKL. V was pared by 1 base and J by 7 bases, with 7 bases of the junction left unmatched.

J is TRBJ2-1 and V is TRBV24-1; D unresolved. This CDR3 region has 12 residues. V lost 5 bases and J lost 4, with 5 bases in between. CDR1 is KGHDR, CDR2 SFDVKD, per germline. Here the CDR3 DNA reads TGTGCCACCAGTGTCAGGTACAATGAGCAGTTCTTC. This codes for CATSVRYNEQFF.

CDR3 DNA: TGTGCCAGCAGTCCGGGACTAGCGGCCTCCTACGAGCAGTACTTC. Its protein product is CASSPGLAASYEQYF. J is TRBJ2-7 and V is TRBV6-6; 11 bases are a match to TRBD2. CDR1 MNHNY and CDR2 SVGAGI come from the germline V gene (reference sequence). The CDR3 consists of 15 residues. The J segment lost 0 bases and the V segment lost 5 bases, leaving 3 bases of the junction unmatched.

The rearrangement links TRBV3-1 (or the pseudogene TRBV3-2) to TRBJ2-1; 9 nucleotides align to TRBD2. The CDR3 runs 15 residues. The trim removed 8 bases at V and 10 bases at J, leaving 15 bases unmatched. Looked up from germline, CDR1 is LGHDT and CDR2 is YNNKEL (reference sequence). The CDR3 loop reads CASDSPGLAPPEQFF. In DNA, the CDR3 is TGTGCCAGCGATTCACCGGGACTAGCCCCCCCCGAGCAGTTCTTC.

The V call is TRBV4-3, the J call TRBJ2-3; the match to TRBD2 covers 10 bases. Germline assignment: CDR1 LGHNA and CDR2 YSLEER. V was pared by 6 bases and J by 0 bases, with 15 bases of the junction left unmatched. CDR3 length: 19 residues. The CDR3 loop is CASSRAGTSEGASTDTQYF. The CDR3 nucleotides read TGCGCCAGCAGTCGGGCTGGGACTAGCGAGGGAGCTAGCACAGATACGCAGTATTTT.

The chain combines TRBV27 with TRBJ1-5; 11 nucleotides align to TRBD1. In germline, CDR1 is MNHEY, CDR2 SMNVEV (reference sequence). This CDR3 spans 15 amino acids. Germline trimming cut 0 bases from V and 7 bases from J; bases unmatched to any gene: 2. CDR3 in DNA: TGTGCCAGCAGTTTATCTGGGACAGGGGGACAGCCCCAGCATTTT. Its translation: CASSLSGTGGQPQHF.

Remarks on this clone: Other DNA sequences within the sample encode an identical CDR3. The chain has TRBV5-4 and TRBJ2-1, with TRBD1 matching over 8 bases. Germline V gene data show CDR1 as SGHNT and CDR2 as YYREEE (reference sequence). The CDR3 extends over 15 amino acids. After removal of 1 base from V and 4 bases from J, the junction contained 4 bases not matched to a gene. CDR3 in amino acids: CASSLTGQGYNEQFF. CDR3 nucleotide sequence: TGTGCCAGCAGCTTGACTGGACAGGGTTACAATGAGCAGTTCTTC. The variable domain in full, completed from reference TRBV5-4 and TRBJ2-1, reads ETGVTQSPTHLIKTRGQQVTLRCSSQSGHNTVSWYQQALGQGPQFIFQYYREEENGRGNFPPRFSGLQFPNYSSELNVNALELDDSALYLCASSLTGQGYNEQFFGPGTRLTVL.

The chain's CDR3 is CASEGGKDGYTF. The CDR3 coding sequence is TGTGCCAGCGAGGGAGGGAAAGATGGCTACACCTTC. The chain combines TRBV6-5 with TRBJ1-2; D gene uncertain. Trimming cost V 8 bases and J 6 bases, with 13 bases left between them. CDR1 and CDR2 from the germline V gene are MNHEY and SVGAGI. The CDR3 sequence is 12 residues long.

The chain couples TRBV12-3 or TRBV12-4 to TRBJ1-2; D ambiguous. V lost 1 base, J lost 5 bases, and 8 bases lay in between. CDR3 length: 13 residues. As DNA, the CDR3 is TGTGCCAGCAGTTTAGAACGGTTATATGGCTACACCTTC. This codes for CASSLERLYGYTF.

In the case of this clone: The identical CDR3 is also encoded by other nucleotide sequences in the sample. The V and J genes are TRBV7-9 and TRBJ1-5; no reliable D call. Trimming removed 2 bases from V and 4 bases from J, with 3 bases in between. The V gene's germline CDR1 is SEHNR and CDR2 FQNEAQ (reference sequence). The CDR3 is 12 residues long. The CDR3 DNA sequence: TGTGCCAGCAGCTTATCGAATCAGCCCCAGCATTTT. Its protein is CASSLSNQPQHF.

The rearrangement links TRBV10-2 to TRBJ1-1, with D unresolved. V gave up 3 bases and J gave up 0 bases, with 8 bases separating them. CDR3 length: 14 amino acids. Germline-derived CDR1 and CDR2 are WSHSY and SAAADI. The CDR3 spells CASSDRQLNTEAFF. The CDR3 DNA is TGCGCCAGCAGTGATAGACAACTGAACACTGAAGCTTTCTTT.

The chain is built from TRBV7-9 and TRBJ2-7; tentatively, D is TRBD2 (6 bases). The CDR3 contains 17 residues. V lost 4 bases to trimming and J lost 2 bases, with 21 bases between them. The germline V gene encodes CDR1 SEHNR and CDR2 FQNEAQ (reference sequence). The chain's CDR3 is CASSSGRREASTYEQYF. CDR3 DNA: TGTGCCAGCAGCTCAGGGCGGAGGGAGGCCAGCACCTACGAGCAGTACTTC. Full variable domain (remainder filled in from reference TRBV7-9 and TRBJ2-7): DTGVSQNPRHKITKRGQNVTFRCDPISEHNRLYWYRQTLGQGPEFLTYFQNEAQLEKSRLLSDRFSAERPKGSFSTLEIQRTEQGDSAMYLCASSSGRREASTYEQYFGPGTRLTVT.

The chain joins TRBV11-2 to TRBJ2-7, with D possibly being TRBD2 (5 bases). The CDR3 contains 14 residues. CDR1 is SGHAT, CDR2 FQNNGV, per germline. Between the trimmed V and J ends, which lost 7 bases and 5 bases, there was a span of 18 bases. This CDR3 is CASTIGRGSDEQYF. CDR3 bases: TGTGCCAGCACGATAGGACGGGGTTCTGACGAGCAGTACTTC.

V gene TRBV24-1 combines with J gene TRBJ2-1; TRBD2 matches at 11 bases. CDR1 and CDR2 (germline): KGHDR, SFDVKD. This CDR3 has 16 amino acids. V shed 5 bases, J shed 7 bases, and the junction held 9 bases outside the gene matches. DNA for the CDR3: TGTGCCACCAGTGTCCAGACTAGCGGGAAGGGGAATGAGCAGTTCTTC. Protein sequence: CATSVQTSGKGNEQFF.

V is TRBV7-9 and J is TRBJ2-1, with 7 nucleotides matching TRBD2. Per germline, CDR1 SEHNR and CDR2 FQNEAQ (reference sequence). Unmatched junction bases numbered 15, after V lost 5 bases and J lost 8 bases. This CDR3 spans 16 amino acids. CDR3 nucleotide sequence: TGTGCCAGCAGCCACTCCGGGGCGGCGGGAGTGCATGAGCAGTTCTTC. It encodes CASSHSGAAGVHEQFF.

The rearrangement joins TRBV24-1 to TRBJ2-7; 8 nucleotides line up with TRBD1. Germline lookup yields CDR1 KGHDR and CDR2 SFDVKD. CDR3 size: 17 residues. V lost 0 bases, J lost 5 bases, and 11 bases stayed unmatched. The CDR3 protein is CATSDLRQGGQGHEQYF. CDR3 coding DNA: TGTGCCACCAGTGATTTGCGGCAGGGAGGACAGGGACACGAGCAGTACTTC.

The chain has TRBV6-5 and TRBJ2-1; tentative D call: TRBD2 (5 bases). CDR3 length: 15 amino acids. Trimming cost V 0 bases and J 5 bases, with 11 bases left between them. Per the germline V gene, CDR1 is MNHEY and CDR2 is SVGAGI. The CDR3, as DNA: TGTGCCAGCAGTTACTCCCGAGAACTAGACAATGAGCAGTTCTTC. It specifies CASSYSRELDNEQFF.

For the CDR3, the DNA is TGTGCCAGCTCACCATCGGACAGCCGGGCCCAGTACTTC. It codes for CASSPSDSRAQYF. The genes are TRBV18 and TRBJ2-5; weak D call: TRBD1 (6 bases). The ends were cut back, 2 bases at V and 9 bases at J, with 13 bases in the middle. Germline loops: CDR1 KGHSH, CDR2 LQKENI. This CDR3 comprises 13 residues.

The chain is built from TRBV5-1 and TRBJ2-5; no clear D gene. This CDR3 spans 12 amino acids. Germline V gene data show CDR1 as SGHRS and CDR2 as YFSETQ. Between the trimmed V and J ends, which lost 7 bases and 4 bases, there was a span of 11 bases. Here the CDR3 reads CASAVAGETQYF. CDR3 bases: TGCGCCAGCGCCGTCGCCGGAGAGACCCAGTACTTC.

The chain couples TRBV4-1 to TRBJ1-2; possibly TRBD1 for D (6 bases). Per germline, CDR1 MGHRA and CDR2 YSYEKL. With 3 bases removed from V and 3 bases from J, the gap between germline ends came to 14 bases. The CDR3 has 15 amino acids. The CDR3 is CASSHDRQVYYGYTF. The CDR3 coding sequence is TGCGCCAGCAGCCACGACCGACAGGTCTACTATGGCTACACCTTC.